This is a list of T cell receptor beta chains from one sample in a study of CD8 T cells in Susac syndrome. TCRdb re-derived calls from the immunoSEQ multiplex PCR reads in MiXCR, one entry per CDR3 protein. The data show more than 85,000 distinct CDR3 sequences, around 94% seen once. Sequencing used CD4+ T cells from PBMCs. Source of these receptors: a human donor with Susac syndrome. CDR3s include the opening cysteine and the closing phenylalanine or tryptophan. The D gene is left open where the match is weak. Where a row states a size, it is once, few, many or the class of an expanded clone; other rows omit it.

J gene: TRBJ2-1; D gene: TRBD2; CDR3 length: 16; V gene: TRBV20-1; clone size: NA; CDR3 DNA: TGCAGTGCTTTACCGACTAGCCCCCAAACTTACAATGAGCAGTTCTTC; CDR3 protein: CSALPTSPQTYNEQFF
J gene: TRBJ2-7; D gene: TRBD2; CDR3 length: 13; V gene: TRBV2; clone size: NA; CDR3 DNA: TGTGCCAGCAGCGCAGCGGGGTTCTACGAGCAGTACTTC; CDR3 protein: CASSAAGFYEQYF
J gene: TRBJ2-7; D gene: TRBD2; CDR3 length: 15; V gene: TRBV7-2; clone size: NA; CDR3 DNA: TGTGCCAGCAGCCTCTTGACTAGCGGGCCCTACGAGCAGTACTTC; CDR3 protein: CASSLLTSGPYEQYF
J gene: TRBJ2-5; D gene: TRBD1; CDR3 length: 15; V gene: TRBV6-2/TRBV6-3; clone size: NA; CDR3 DNA: TGTGCCAGCCTGGGGACAGGGGCAAGGTGGGAGACCCAGTACTTC; CDR3 protein: CASLGTGARWETQYF
J gene: TRBJ2-7; D gene: NA; CDR3 length: 15; V gene: TRBV13; clone size: NA; CDR3 DNA: TGTGCCAGCAGCTTAGGTGGGGGGGCGTACTACGAGCAGTACTTC; CDR3 protein: CASSLGGGAYYEQYF
J gene: TRBJ1-1; D gene: NA; CDR3 length: 13; V gene: TRBV14; clone size: NA; CDR3 DNA: TGTGCCAGCAGCCGATTGGGGAACACTGAAGCTTTCTTT; CDR3 protein: CASSRLGNTEAFF
J gene: TRBJ2-5; D gene: NA; CDR3 length: 15; V gene: TRBV6-6; clone size: NA; CDR3 DNA: TGTGCCAGCAGCCCACCTACAGGGTCCCAAGAGACCCAGTACTTC; CDR3 protein: CASSPPTGSQETQYF
J gene: TRBJ1-1; D gene: NA; CDR3 length: 13; V gene: TRBV21-1; clone size: NA; CDR3 DNA: TGTGCCAGCTCTTACAGGGGCGGGACTGAAGCTTTCTTT; CDR3 protein: CASSYRGGTEAFF
J gene: TRBJ2-2; D gene: TRBD2; CDR3 length: 14; V gene: TRBV29-1; clone size: NA; CDR3 DNA: TGCAGCGTTGGTGCAGGGAGGGGCACCGGGGAGCTGTTTTTT; CDR3 protein: CSVGAGRGTGELFF
J gene: TRBJ2-1; D gene: TRBD2; CDR3 length: 14; V gene: TRBV4-2; clone size: NA; CDR3 DNA: TGTGCCAGCAGTCTAGCGGGGGCTAGGGATGAGCAGTTCTTC; CDR3 protein: CASSLAGARDEQFF
J gene: TRBJ2-3; D gene: NA; CDR3 length: 15; V gene: TRBV25-1; clone size: NA; CDR3 DNA: TGTGCCAGCAGTGACTCCCTCGGGAGCACAGATACGCAGTATTTT; CDR3 protein: CASSDSLGSTDTQYF
J gene: TRBJ2-7; D gene: TRBD1; CDR3 length: 15; V gene: TRBV9; clone size: once; CDR3 DNA: TGTGCCAGCAGCGTAGGAGGACAGGGTTGGGACGAGCAGTACTTC; CDR3 protein: CASSVGGQGWDEQYF
J gene: TRBJ1-2; D gene: NA; CDR3 length: 14; V gene: TRBV30; clone size: NA; CDR3 DNA: TGTGCCTGGAGTGTTGCCAGGGGAGGCTATGGCTACACCTTC; CDR3 protein: CAWSVARGGYGYTF
J gene: TRBJ1-2; D gene: NA; CDR3 length: 11; V gene: TRBV29-1; clone size: NA; CDR3 DNA: TGCAGCGTTGATGCGGTGGGCGGCTACACCTTC; CDR3 protein: CSVDAVGGYTF
J gene: TRBJ1-2; D gene: TRBD1; CDR3 length: 10; V gene: TRBV20-1; clone size: NA; CDR3 DNA: TGCAGTGCGACAGGGGATGGCTACACCTTC; CDR3 protein: CSATGDGYTF
J gene: TRBJ2-2; D gene: TRBD2; CDR3 length: 19; V gene: TRBV12-3/TRBV12-4; clone size: NA; CDR3 DNA: TGTGCCAGCAGTCGGGCCTCGGGACTAGCGGGGGGGCGCTCCGGGGAGCTGTTTTTT; CDR3 protein: CASSRASGLAGGRSGELFF
J gene: TRBJ2-1; D gene: TRBD1; CDR3 length: 16; V gene: TRBV5-1; clone size: NA; CDR3 DNA: TGCGCCAGCAGCGCCCTTGTGACAGGGCATTACAATGAGCAGTTCTTC; CDR3 protein: CASSALVTGHYNEQFF
J gene: TRBJ1-3; D gene: NA; CDR3 length: 13; V gene: TRBV29-1; clone size: NA; CDR3 DNA: TGCAGCGTCCTGAGGGACTCTGGAAACACCATATATTTT; CDR3 protein: CSVLRDSGNTIYF
J gene: TRBJ2-7; D gene: NA; CDR3 length: 14; V gene: TRBV9; clone size: NA; CDR3 DNA: TGTGCCAGCAGCGTAGCCTCATCGGATGGCGAGCAGTACTTC; CDR3 protein: CASSVASSDGEQYF
J gene: TRBJ1-1; D gene: NA; CDR3 length: 14; V gene: TRBV3-1; clone size: NA; CDR3 DNA: TGTGCCAGCAGCCAAGGCCAGAAGGGAACTGAAGCTTTCTTT; CDR3 protein: CASSQGQKGTEAFF
J gene: TRBJ2-1; D gene: NA; CDR3 length: 14; V gene: TRBV20-1; clone size: NA; CDR3 DNA: TGCAGTGCTATTGGGGTGAGCTCCTACAATGAGCAGTTCTTC; CDR3 protein: CSAIGVSSYNEQFF
J gene: TRBJ2-2; D gene: NA; CDR3 length: 12; V gene: TRBV30; clone size: once; CDR3 DNA: TGTGCCTGGGGCTCAAACACCGGGGAGCTGTTTTTT; CDR3 protein: CAWGSNTGELFF
J gene: TRBJ2-7; D gene: NA; CDR3 length: 18; V gene: TRBV3-1; clone size: NA; CDR3 DNA: TGTGCCAGCAGCCAAGATCCGTCCTGGGAGCCGAGCTCCTACGAGCAGTACTTC; CDR3 protein: CASSQDPSWEPSSYEQYF
J gene: TRBJ2-5; D gene: NA; CDR3 length: 15; V gene: TRBV6-2/TRBV6-3; clone size: NA; CDR3 DNA: TGTGCCAGCAGTTATGATATCAGGGATCAAGAGACCCAGTACTTC; CDR3 protein: CASSYDIRDQETQYF
J gene: TRBJ2-3; D gene: TRBD1; CDR3 length: 16; V gene: TRBV7-2; clone size: NA; CDR3 DNA: TGTGCCAGCAGCCTCCGACAGGGTGGAGACACAGATACGCAGTATTTT; CDR3 protein: CASSLRQGGDTDTQYF
J gene: TRBJ1-1; D gene: TRBD1; CDR3 length: 11; V gene: TRBV30; clone size: NA; CDR3 DNA: TGTGCCTTACAGGGGGACACTGAAGCTTTCTTT; CDR3 protein: CALQGDTEAFF
J gene: TRBJ2-3; D gene: NA; CDR3 length: 14; V gene: TRBV7-2; clone size: NA; CDR3 DNA: TGTGCCAGCAGCTTTCGCTCGGGGACAGATACGCAGTATTTT; CDR3 protein: CASSFRSGTDTQYF
J gene: TRBJ2-7; D gene: TRBD1; CDR3 length: 13; V gene: TRBV4-1; clone size: NA; CDR3 DNA: TGCGCCATAGCAAGGACAGGGTCTGGCGAGCAGTACTTC; CDR3 protein: CAIARTGSGEQYF
J gene: TRBJ2-1; D gene: TRBD2; CDR3 length: 14; V gene: TRBV29-1; clone size: NA; CDR3 DNA: TGCAGCGTTCTGACTAGCGGGGTCGACAATGAGCAGTTCTTC; CDR3 protein: CSVLTSGVDNEQFF
J gene: TRBJ2-7; D gene: NA; CDR3 length: 12; V gene: TRBV30; clone size: NA; CDR3 DNA: TGTGCCTGGAGTGTACTGGGGTACGAGCAGTACTTC; CDR3 protein: CAWSVLGYEQYF
J gene: TRBJ2-1; D gene: TRBD1; CDR3 length: 15; V gene: TRBV6-6; clone size: NA; CDR3 DNA: TGTGCCAGCACCTACGGGACAGGGGGCTACAATGAGCAGTTCTTC; CDR3 protein: CASTYGTGGYNEQFF
J gene: TRBJ2-3; D gene: NA; CDR3 length: 15; V gene: TRBV7-9; clone size: NA; CDR3 DNA: TGTGCCAGCAGCTTAGCCGTGGGGGGAGTTGGTACGCAGTATTTT; CDR3 protein: CASSLAVGGVGTQYF
J gene: TRBJ2-3; D gene: NA; CDR3 length: 17; V gene: TRBV7-2; clone size: NA; CDR3 DNA: TGTGCCAGCAGCTTAGCGCTGAATGGAGGATCCACAGATACGCAGTATTTT; CDR3 protein: CASSLALNGGSTDTQYF
J gene: TRBJ2-3; D gene: TRBD2; CDR3 length: 15; V gene: TRBV2; clone size: once; CDR3 DNA: TGTGCCAGCAGTGGAACTAGCGGGGGTTCAGATACGCAGTATTTT; CDR3 protein: CASSGTSGGSDTQYF
J gene: TRBJ2-5; D gene: TRBD1; CDR3 length: 16; V gene: TRBV15; clone size: once; CDR3 DNA: TGTGCCACCAGCCCCCGTGGGGGACAGAGACAAGAGACCCAGTACTTC; CDR3 protein: CATSPRGGQRQETQYF
J gene: TRBJ2-1; D gene: NA; CDR3 length: 11; V gene: TRBV6-1; clone size: NA; CDR3 DNA: TGTGCCAGCAGCCAAGGGGCCAGGCAGTTCTTC; CDR3 protein: CASSQGARQFF
J gene: TRBJ2-1; D gene: TRBD2; CDR3 length: 17; V gene: TRBV20-1; clone size: NA; CDR3 DNA: TGCAGTGCACTTCCGGGACTAGCGGGGCCCGGGGGGAATGAGCAGTTCTTC; CDR3 protein: CSALPGLAGPGGNEQFF
J gene: TRBJ2-3; D gene: TRBD2; CDR3 length: 14; V gene: TRBV29-1; clone size: NA; CDR3 DNA: TGCAGCGGAGGAGCGGGGGCGACGGCAGATACGCAGTATTTT; CDR3 protein: CSGGAGATADTQYF
J gene: TRBJ1-1; D gene: NA; CDR3 length: 13; V gene: TRBV20-1; clone size: NA; CDR3 DNA: TGCAGTGCTAGTTTTGGGGGGTACACTGAAGCTTTCTTT; CDR3 protein: CSASFGGYTEAFF
J gene: TRBJ2-7; D gene: TRBD2; CDR3 length: 15; V gene: TRBV5-1; clone size: NA; CDR3 DNA: TGCGCCAGCAGCTTGGAAACCGGGGGGGCCTACGAGCAGTACTTC; CDR3 protein: CASSLETGGAYEQYF
J gene: TRBJ2-7; D gene: TRBD2; CDR3 length: 15; V gene: TRBV9; clone size: NA; CDR3 DNA: TGTGCCAGCAGCTCTAGCGGGGTGCCCTCCTACGAGCAGTACTTC; CDR3 protein: CASSSSGVPSYEQYF
J gene: TRBJ1-2; D gene: NA; CDR3 length: 15; V gene: TRBV9; clone size: NA; CDR3 DNA: TGTGCCAGCAGCGTAGATGGGTCGGGCAACTATGGCTACACCTTC; CDR3 protein: CASSVDGSGNYGYTF
J gene: TRBJ1-5; D gene: TRBD1; CDR3 length: 15; V gene: TRBV15; clone size: NA; CDR3 DNA: TGTGCCACCAGGCGGGACAGGGATAGAATCCTGCCCCAGCATTTT; CDR3 protein: CATRRDRDRILPQHF
J gene: TRBJ2-5; D gene: TRBD1; CDR3 length: 13; V gene: TRBV12-5; clone size: NA; CDR3 DNA: TGTGCTAGTGGTTCTGGGACAGGGGAGACCCAGTACTTC; CDR3 protein: CASGSGTGETQYF
J gene: TRBJ1-2; D gene: TRBD1; CDR3 length: 14; V gene: TRBV2; clone size: NA; CDR3 DNA: TGTGCCAGGTCGGGACAGGGGAGAGACTATGGCTACACCTTC; CDR3 protein: CARSGQGRDYGYTF
J gene: TRBJ1-5; D gene: NA; CDR3 length: 15; V gene: TRBV7-2; clone size: NA; CDR3 DNA: TGTGCCAGCAGCTTCAGTGGGTGGGGCAATCAGCCCCAGCATTTT; CDR3 protein: CASSFSGWGNQPQHF
J gene: TRBJ2-5; D gene: NA; CDR3 length: 15; V gene: TRBV30; clone size: NA; CDR3 DNA: TGTGCCTGGAGTGTAAGTCTGAGGGGCCAAGAGACCCAGTACTTC; CDR3 protein: CAWSVSLRGQETQYF
J gene: TRBJ1-3; D gene: NA; CDR3 length: 13; V gene: TRBV30; clone size: NA; CDR3 DNA: TGTGCCTGGAGTGTACTTGGGCCCAACACCATATATTTT; CDR3 protein: CAWSVLGPNTIYF
J gene: TRBJ2-7; D gene: TRBD2; CDR3 length: 14; V gene: TRBV18; clone size: NA; CDR3 DNA: TGTGCCAGCTCACGAGCGGGGGGGCCTAACGAGCAGTACTTC; CDR3 protein: CASSRAGGPNEQYF
J gene: TRBJ1-2; D gene: NA; CDR3 length: 13; V gene: TRBV29-1; clone size: NA; CDR3 DNA: TGCAGCGTCCAGACCCCCCAGGGTGTTGGCTACACCTTC; CDR3 protein: CSVQTPQGVGYTF
J gene: TRBJ2-7; D gene: NA; CDR3 length: 11; V gene: TRBV11-2; clone size: NA; CDR3 DNA: TGTGCCAGCAGCTTACGCAGGGAGCAGTACTTC; CDR3 protein: CASSLRREQYF
J gene: TRBJ1-4; D gene: TRBD1; CDR3 length: 15; V gene: TRBV30; clone size: NA; CDR3 DNA: TGTGCCTGGAGCCTAGACAGGGGGCGAGGTGAAAAACTGTTTTTT; CDR3 protein: CAWSLDRGRGEKLFF